Shown below are 5 T cell receptor beta chains from a single sample sequenced in a study of T cells in Graves' hyperthyroidism and ophthalmopathy. TCR beta CDR3 regions were amplified from RNA. HTBI primers were used for first-round RT-PCR of the TCR CDR3. TCRdb reprocessed the multiplex PCR reads via MiXCR and lists one record per CDR3 protein. The table has about 320,000 distinct CDR3 sequences, around a sixth seen once; the top ten hold around 34%. The specimen was blood. These receptors were obtained from a man aged 30 to 45 with Graves' hyperthyroidism.

This clonotype has a handful of counts. V is TRBV4-1 and J is TRBJ1-4; maybe TRBD1 (5 bases). With 1 base removed from V and 8 bases from J, the gap between germline ends came to 14 bases. CDR3 length: 15 residues. The germline V gene encodes CDR1 MGHRA and CDR2 YSYEKL. As DNA, the CDR3 is TGCGCCAGCAGCCAAGTCGGGACGGAGGACGAAAAACTGTTTTTT. This sequence encodes CASSQVGTEDEKLFF.

In its sample, this clonotype was seen many times. Relative to the germline gene, one junction end is altered; a read error may explain this. The chain joins TRBV7-7 to TRBJ2-5, with D perhaps given as TRBD1 or TRBD2 (5 bases each). CDR3 size: 15 residues. CDR1 and CDR2 (germline): SSHAT, FNYEAQ (reference sequence). Here the CDR3 DNA reads TGTGCTAGCAGCTTAGTTCGAGGGGACGGGGAGACCCAGTACTTC. Encoded protein: CASSLVRGDGETQYF.

At least ten counts were recorded for this clonotype. The V call is TRBV30, the J call TRBJ1-4; D unresolved. Germline loops: CDR1 GTSNPN, CDR2 SVGIG (reference sequence). The germline V and J ends were trimmed by 3 bases and 7 bases, with 9 bases remaining between them. CDR3 length equals 12 residues. DNA of the CDR3: TGTGCCTGGAGCACCGACGGTGAAAAACTGTTTTTT. Encoded protein: CAWSTDGEKLFF.

The chain carries TRBV29-1 and TRBJ1-1; D gene uncertain. Trimming took off 7 bases at V and 1 base at J, with 13 bases between the two ends. CDR1 is SQVTM, CDR2 ANQGSEA, per germline. The CDR3 contains 13 residues. The CDR3 DNA follows: TGCAGCGCTCAGGACGGACGGAACACTGAAGCTTTCTTT. Its translation is CSAQDGRNTEAFF.

V usage is TRBV19 and J usage is TRBJ2-1; 7 bases align to TRBD2. This CDR3 region has 14 residues. V lost 7 bases to trimming and J lost 5 bases; unmatched junction nucleotides: 8. Germline CDR1 reads LNHDA; CDR2 reads SQIVND (reference sequence). The CDR3 nucleotides read TGTGCCAGTACCCTACTAGCGTACGACAATGAGCAGTTCTTC. Protein: CASTLLAYDNEQFF.